These 8 T cell receptor beta chains came from one sample sequenced in a study of T cell responses to AZD1222 COVID-19 vaccine. Assay: immunoSEQ multiplex PCR; the TCRdb copy retains only in-frame clones and omits some. This repertoire shows roughly 100,000 clones, approximately 88% found once; its top ten account for around 9%. This specimen consisted of peripheral blood, obtained on day 0 of AZD1222 vaccination. These receptors originate from an adult in good health.

J is TRBJ2-1 and V is TRBV19; 9 bases are a match to TRBD2. V trimming: 1 base; J trimming: 3 bases; junction bases outside the gene matches: 4. Germline V lookup: CDR1 LNHDA, CDR2 SQIVND (reference sequence). The CDR3 is made up of 16 amino acids. The DNA for the CDR3 is TGTGCCAGTAGTATAGTCGGGACTAGCAGCTACAATGAGCAGTTCTTC. This codes for CASSIVGTSSYNEQFF.

The chain combines TRBV9 with TRBJ2-5, with D perhaps TRBD2 (6 bases). V shed 0 bases and J shed 5 bases, with 11 bases lying between them. Germline V gene lookup returns CDR1 SGDLS and CDR2 YYNGEE. The CDR3 totals 14 residues. The CDR3 sequence is CASSVGRARETQYF. Here the CDR3 DNA reads TGTGCCAGCAGCGTAGGGAGGGCTAGGGAGACCCAGTACTTC.

This clone was seen only once. This chain connects TRBV10-3 to TRBJ1-5, with 11 bases fitting TRBD1. The CDR3 spans 14 residues. Trimming at V came to 7 bases and at J to 5 bases, leaving 4 bases not matched to a gene. Per the germline V gene, CDR1 is ENHRY and CDR2 is SYGVKD. The CDR3 region is CAIKDRGLDQPQHF. Written as DNA, the CDR3 is TGTGCCATCAAGGACAGGGGGCTTGATCAGCCCCAGCATTTT.

The rearrangement links TRBV19 to TRBJ1-3; TRBD1 agrees at 7 bases. J lost 3 bases, V lost 7 bases, and 15 bases had no gene match. Germline V gives CDR1 LNHDA, CDR2 SQIVND (reference sequence). CDR3 length equals 17 residues. CDR3 DNA sequence: TGTGCCAGTAAAGACAGGGTTTTCTCGACTATTGGAAACACCATATATTTT. This codes for CASKDRVFSTIGNTIYF.

V usage is TRBV6-5 and J usage is TRBJ2-1; 7 bases are a match to TRBD2. CDR3 size: 15 residues. Germline V CDR1 and CDR2: MNHEY, SVGAGI. Unmatched junction bases numbered 6, after V lost 6 bases and J lost 1 base. CDR3 coding DNA: TGTGCCAGCAGATTCAGCGGGGATTCCTACAATGAGCAGTTCTTC. Its protein is CASRFSGDSYNEQFF.

The rearrangement joins TRBV25-1 to TRBJ1-1; 12 bases are a match to TRBD1. The CDR3 has 16 amino acids. Germline CDR1 is MGHDK and CDR2 is SYGVNS. The ends lost 2 bases at V and 6 bases at J; junction bases unmatched: 7. CDR3 bases: TGTGCCAGCAGTGAAGTGGGACAGGGGGCTTCGGCTGAAGCTTTCTTT. Translating gives CASSEVGQGASAEAFF.

The rearrangement links TRBV7-2 to TRBJ2-3; 9 bases align to TRBD2. Germline V gene data show CDR1 as SGHTA and CDR2 as FQGNSA. The CDR3 is 18 residues long. The V gene end was trimmed by 4 bases and the J gene end by 3 bases; junction bases not matched to a gene: 14. CDR3 region: CASSSLAGATPGTDTQYF. CDR3 nucleotide sequence: TGTGCCAGCAGCTCTTTAGCGGGAGCTACCCCAGGGACAGATACGCAGTATTTT.

The chain carries TRBV20-1 and TRBJ2-7, with D perhaps matching TRBD2 (7 bases). Trimming pared 3 bases from V and 6 bases from J, leaving 15 bases between. CDR3 length: 13 residues. Germline CDR1 DFQATT, CDR2 SNEGSKA (reference sequence). CDR3 sequence: CSASIRGGLEQYF. CDR3 coding DNA: TGCAGTGCTAGTATAAGGGGGGGGCTCGAGCAGTACTTC.